This TCR beta chain came from a study of T cell responses to AZD1222 COVID-19 vaccine. Germline V gene sequence: CDR1 MNHEY, CDR2 SVGAGI. J was trimmed by 4 bases and V by 6 bases; bases with no gene match: 6. CDR3 length: 14 residues. This clone was recorded once. Data came from immunoSEQ multiplex PCR; TCRdb stores just in-frame clones and leaves some out. Of approximately 190,000 clones listed, just over 90% are singletons. The sample in question was peripheral blood, obtained on day 0 of AZD1222 vaccination. The chain recombines TRBV6-5 with TRBJ2-5; 9 nucleotides match TRBD2. The sequence came from an adult in good health. CDR3 nucleotide sequence: TGTGCCAGCAGACAATATAGCGGGGGAGAGACCCAGTACTTC. It codes for CASRQYSGGETQYF.